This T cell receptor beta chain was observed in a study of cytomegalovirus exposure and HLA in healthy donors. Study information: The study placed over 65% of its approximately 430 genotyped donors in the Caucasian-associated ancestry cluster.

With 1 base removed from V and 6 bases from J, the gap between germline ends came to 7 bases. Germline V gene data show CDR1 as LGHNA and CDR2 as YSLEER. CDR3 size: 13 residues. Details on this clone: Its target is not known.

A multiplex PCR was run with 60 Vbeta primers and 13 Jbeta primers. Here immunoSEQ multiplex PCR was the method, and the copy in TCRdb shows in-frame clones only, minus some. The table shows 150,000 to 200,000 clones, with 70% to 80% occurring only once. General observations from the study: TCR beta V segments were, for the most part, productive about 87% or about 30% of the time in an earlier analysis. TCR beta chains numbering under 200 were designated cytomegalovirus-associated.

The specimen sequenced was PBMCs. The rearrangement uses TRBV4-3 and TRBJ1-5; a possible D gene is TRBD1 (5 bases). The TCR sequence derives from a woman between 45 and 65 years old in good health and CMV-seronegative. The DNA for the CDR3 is TGCGCCAGCAGCCAAGGAAGGGGTCAGCCCCAGCATTTT. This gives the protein CASSQGRGQPQHF.